Listed here are 28 T cell receptor beta chains from one sample, sequenced in a study of T-cell memory formation after mild COVID-19. Each CDR3 protein gets one entry after TCRdb re-called the 5' RACE reads with MiXCR. The sample consists of hundreds of thousands of distinct CDR3 sequences, roughly 13% of them appearing once. Input material: PBMCs or a T cell subset sorted from them (not recorded which). These receptor sequences come from a man younger than 30 who had mild COVID-19 (a few samples of this study predate the infection). Cell type and time point are not known.

The rearrangement joins TRBV28 to TRBJ2-4, with 8 bases that match TRBD1. Germline CDR1 MDHEN, CDR2 SYDVKM. This CDR3 has 16 residues. V shed 6 bases and J 1 base; nucleotides not matched to a gene: 8. This CDR3 reads CASSTQGARAKNIQYF. The CDR3 nucleotides are TGTGCCAGCAGCACGCAGGGGGCGCGGGCCAAAAACATTCAGTACTTC.

This clonotype showed up many times. The rearrangement uses TRBV5-6 and TRBJ2-7, with 9 positions matching TRBD1. J gave up 6 bases and V 3 bases, and 4 bases lay outside the gene matches. The CDR3 has 13 residues. The germline CDR1 and CDR2 sequences are SGHDT and YYEEEE. The chain's CDR3 is CASSWDRASEQYF. For the CDR3, the DNA is TGTGCCAGCAGCTGGGACAGGGCCTCCGAGCAGTACTTC. Drawing the rest from reference TRBV5-6 and TRBJ2-7, the complete variable domain is DAGVTQSPTHLIKTRGQQVTLRCSPKSGHDTVSWYQQALGQGPQFIFQYYEEEERQRGNFPDRFSGHQFPNYSSELNVNALLLGDSALYLCASSWDRASEQYFGPGTRLTVT.

This clonotype was observed a few times. The V call is TRBV28, the J call TRBJ2-5; perhaps TRBD1 as D (6 bases). CDR1 is MDHEN and CDR2 is SYDVKM in the germline V gene. This CDR3 comprises 13 residues. The V end was cut by 10 bases, the J end by 1 base, with 13 bases between. This CDR3 is CATRGDLQETQYF. The CDR3 bases are TGTGCCACCAGGGGAGACCTCCAAGAGACCCAGTACTTC.

This clonotype came up a few times. The rearrangement uses TRBV7-9 and TRBJ1-2, with a tentative D call TRBD1 (6 bases). Trimming took 5 bases from V and 3 from J, leaving 19 bases between them. This CDR3 contains 16 residues. The germline V gene encodes CDR1 SEHNR and CDR2 FQNEAQ (reference sequence). The CDR3: CASSPTAQGRHYGYTF. CDR3 nucleotide sequence: TGTGCCAGCAGCCCTACGGCCCAGGGGAGGCACTATGGCTACACCTTC.

This clonotype was detected only a few times. V gene TRBV5-1 combines with J gene TRBJ1-1; no clear D gene. The CDR3 extends over 20 amino acids. The V end was cut by 2 bases, the J end by 0 bases, with 26 bases between. Germline CDR1 reads SGHRS; CDR2 reads YFSETQ. CDR3 coding DNA: TGCGCCAGCAGCTTACTCCCAACGGGCAGACCGATCTTAATGAACACTGAAGCTTTCTTT. Its protein is CASSLLPTGRPILMNTEAFF.

There are a few counts of this clonotype. The chain uses TRBV7-8 and TRBJ2-1; 7 positions match TRBD1. This CDR3 is built from 16 residues. Unmatched junction bases numbered 15, after V lost 5 bases and J lost 8 bases. Per germline, CDR1 SGHVS and CDR2 FQNEAQ. CDR3 DNA: TGTGCCAGCAGCCCCATTGGCCTGGGACAGTTCCATGAGCAGTTCTTC. Its protein product is CASSPIGLGQFHEQFF. Full variable domain (rest looked up from reference TRBV7-8 and TRBJ2-1): GAGVSQSPRYKVAKRGQDVALRCDPISGHVSLFWYQQALGQGPEFLTYFQNEAQLDKSGLPSDRFFAERPEGSVSTLKIQRTQQEDSAVYLCASSPIGLGQFHEQFFGPGTRLTVL.

The table lists this clonotype with a few counts. V gene TRBV9 combines with J gene TRBJ2-2; D gene uncertain. There are 14 residues in the CDR3. V lost 0 bases and J lost 6, with 9 bases in between. Germline V gene sequence: CDR1 SGDLS, CDR2 YYNGEE. The CDR3 region has the DNA TGTGCCAGCAGCGTAGTTCGGGTTTCCGGGGAGCTGTTTTTT. It translates to CASSVVRVSGELFF.

This clonotype was seen at least ten times. The chain is built from TRBV7-2 and TRBJ2-3; D gene uncertain. The germline V gene has CDR1 SGHTA and CDR2 FQGNSA. The CDR3 is made up of 15 amino acids. Trimming cost V 1 base and J 1 base, with 9 bases left between them. DNA of the CDR3: TGTGCCAGCAGCTTAGTAGTGTTCGGCACAGATACGCAGTATTTT. This encodes CASSLVVFGTDTQYF. The full variable domain, its missing parts supplied by reference TRBV7-2 and TRBJ2-3, is GAGVSQSPSNKVTEKGKDVELRCDPISGHTALYWYRQSLGQGLEFLIYFQGNSAPDKSGLPSDRFSAERTGGSVSTLTIQRTQQEDSAVYLCASSLVVFGTDTQYFGPGTRLTVL.

The chain couples TRBV2 to TRBJ2-1; D remains unclear. The CDR3 has 14 residues. Germline V CDR1 and CDR2: SNHLY, FYNNEI. V was trimmed by 6 bases and J by 6 bases, leaving 15 bases between them. CDR3 in amino acids: CASRTEPGGNEQFF. The CDR3 bases are TGTGCCAGCAGGACGGAGCCCGGCGGCAATGAGCAGTTCTTC.

The J gene is TRBJ2-3, the V gene TRBV4-1, with D possibly TRBD2 on 6 matching bases. Germline lookup yields CDR1 MGHRA and CDR2 YSYEKL. V lost 2 bases, J lost 6 bases, and 18 bases lay in between. The CDR3 runs 16 residues. CDR3 DNA: TGCGCCAGCAGCCAAACGACCGGGACTGGGAGGGATACGCAGTATTTT. It is translated as CASSQTTGTGRDTQYF.

This clonotype has more than one count but fewer than ten. J is TRBJ2-1 and V is TRBV6-5, with D unclear. The germline V gene has CDR1 MNHEY and CDR2 SVGAGI. This CDR3 has 14 amino acids. V dropped 7 bases and J dropped 4 bases, with 14 bases sitting between them. CDR3 sequence reads: CASTSGTVYNEQFF. The CDR3 DNA reads as TGTGCCAGCACTTCAGGAACGGTGTACAATGAGCAGTTCTTC.

This chain joins TRBV29-1 and TRBJ1-1; 7 bases agree with TRBD1. The V gene's germline CDR1 is SQVTM and CDR2 ANQGSEA. The CDR3 is 14 residues long. V lost 5 bases and J lost 1; bases outside the gene matches: 7. Here the CDR3 reads CSVPRGLGNTEAFF. CDR3 sequence (DNA): TGCAGCGTTCCGAGGGGGCTGGGGAACACTGAAGCTTTCTTT.

The J gene is TRBJ2-1, the V gene TRBV5-1, with TRBD2 matching 9 bases. The germline V gene has CDR1 SGHRS and CDR2 YFSETQ. The CDR3 contains 16 residues. V was pared by 4 bases and J by 5 bases, with 10 bases of the junction left unmatched. The CDR3 spells CASSPPGRGGNNEQFF. CDR3 in DNA: TGCGCCAGCAGCCCCCCGGGGCGGGGGGGCAACAATGAGCAGTTCTTC.

This clonotype was seen ten or more times. The gene calls are TRBV5-5 and TRBJ2-3; TRBD1 might be the D (6 bases). The length of the CDR3 is 12 residues. Germline V CDR1 and CDR2: SGHKS, YYEKEE (reference sequence). The V end was cut by 1 base, the J end by 6 bases, with 6 bases between. The CDR3 loop reads CASSLQGDTQYF. The CDR3 DNA follows: TGTGCCAGCAGCTTGCAGGGGGATACGCAGTATTTT.

This clonotype was seen many times. The J gene is TRBJ2-1, the V gene TRBV4-2; weak D call: TRBD2 (6 bases). CDR3 length equals 15 residues. Germline values: CDR1 LGHNA, CDR2 YNFKEQ. Trimming cost V 4 bases and J 2 bases, with 12 bases left between them. The CDR3 loop reads CASSPGDGPYNEQFF. The CDR3 DNA follows: TGTGCCAGCAGCCCGGGGGATGGGCCCTACAATGAGCAGTTCTTC.

This clonotype was counted between two and nine times. In DNA, the CDR3 is TGTGCCAGCAGTGAATTTGCCAGGGCCACTGGAAACACCATATATTTT. It specifies CASSEFARATGNTIYF. V is TRBV2 and J is TRBJ1-3; D perhaps matches TRBD1 (5 bases). The CDR3 totals 16 residues. The V and J ends lost 2 bases and 2 bases respectively, with 13 bases between them. Germline V CDR1 and CDR2: SNHLY, FYNNEI.

This clonotype turned up a few times. The genes are TRBV7-9 and TRBJ2-1; the D gene is possibly TRBD1 (6 bases). The CDR3 extends over 18 amino acids. Between the trimmed V and J ends, which lost 5 bases and 1 base, there was a span of 21 bases. In germline, CDR1 is SEHNR, CDR2 FQNEAQ (reference sequence). The CDR3 bases are TGTGCCAGCAGCCTCCCAAAGGGGTTGAGGGGGTCCTACAATGAGCAGTTCTTC. The encoded protein is CASSLPKGLRGSYNEQFF.

The gene calls are TRBV4-3 and TRBJ2-2; D uncertain. The CDR3 runs to 17 residues. The germline V gene has CDR1 LGHNA and CDR2 YSLEER. Trimming took 1 base from V and 0 from J, leaving 12 bases between them. The CDR3 DNA is TGCGCCAGCAGCCAAGCATTCCCAGGAACGAACACCGGGGAGCTGTTTTTT. The encoded protein is CASSQAFPGTNTGELFF.

This clonotype was counted a few times. The V gene is TRBV15, the J gene TRBJ2-5, with 9 positions matching TRBD2. Germline-derived CDR1 and CDR2 are LNHNV and YYDKDF (reference sequence). V lost 5 bases to trimming and J lost 3 bases; unmatched junction nucleotides: 7. This CDR3 is built from 15 residues. The CDR3 sequence: CATSVRIAGEETQYF. The CDR3, as DNA: TGTGCCACCAGCGTGAGAATAGCGGGGGAAGAGACCCAGTACTTC. The variable domain in full, with the rest retrieved from reference TRBV15 and TRBJ2-5, is DAMVIQNPRYQVTQFGKPVTLSCSQTLNHNVMYWYQQKSSQAPKLLFHYYDKDFNNEADTPDNFQSRRPNTSFCFLDIRSPGLGDTAMYLCATSVRIAGEETQYFGPGTRLLVL.

V and J are TRBV28 and TRBJ1-2; the match to TRBD1 covers 7 bases. The trim removed 6 bases at V and 8 bases at J, leaving 15 bases unmatched. Germline assignment: CDR1 MDHEN and CDR2 SYDVKM. This CDR3 contains 15 residues. CDR3 in amino acids: CASRVSTGDSRGYTF. The CDR3 nucleotides read TGTGCCAGCAGAGTGTCCACAGGGGACTCCAGGGGCTACACCTTC.

This clonotype occurred many times. The chain joins TRBV28 to TRBJ2-1; 10 nucleotides agree with TRBD1. Germline loops: CDR1 MDHEN, CDR2 SYDVKM. V trimming: 5 bases; J trimming: 1 base; junction bases outside the gene matches: 2. This CDR3 contains 15 residues. CDR3 region: CASSRDRGSYNEQFF. The CDR3 nucleotides are TGTGCCAGCAGTCGGGACAGGGGATCCTACAATGAGCAGTTCTTC. The variable domain in full, completed from reference TRBV28 and TRBJ2-1, reads DVKVTQSSRYLVKRTGEKVFLECVQDMDHENMFWYRQDPGLGLRLIYFSYDVKMKEKGDIPEGYSVSREKKERFSLILESASTNQTSMYLCASSRDRGSYNEQFFGPGTRLTVL.

The chain is built from TRBV7-3 and TRBJ2-4, with D tentatively TRBD1 or TRBD2 (7 bases each). The V gene's germline CDR1 is SGHTA and CDR2 FQGTGA. The CDR3 is 14 amino acids. Deletions cut 2 bases from V and 4 bases from J, with 9 bases between. The CDR3 region is CASSLQGGKNIQYF. The CDR3 coding sequence is TGTGCCAGCAGCTTACAGGGGGGGAAAAACATTCAGTACTTC.

The table lists this clonotype with a few counts. The chain is built from TRBV29-1 and TRBJ2-7; 7 bases match TRBD1. Per the germline V gene, CDR1 is SQVTM and CDR2 is ANQGSEA. The CDR3 loop spans 13 amino acids. V shed 8 bases and J 5 bases; nucleotides not matched to a gene: 12. CDR3 region: CSFRDSHPDEQYF. As DNA, the CDR3 is TGCAGCTTTCGGGACAGCCATCCGGACGAGCAGTACTTC.

This clonotype was detected ten times or more. The chain is built from TRBV4-2 and TRBJ1-6; TRBD1 might be the D (5 bases). V gave up 1 base and J gave up 10 bases, with 14 bases separating them. CDR3 length: 15 amino acids. Germline loops: CDR1 LGHNA, CDR2 YNFKEQ. In DNA form, the CDR3 reads TGTGCCAGCAGCCAAGGGGGGGGGGTCAACTCACCCCTCCACTTT. Its translation is CASSQGGGVNSPLHF.

The V gene is TRBV7-3, the J gene TRBJ2-3, with a tentative D call TRBD1 (6 bases). The CDR3 is made up of 14 amino acids. CDR1 is SGHTA and CDR2 is FQGTGA in the germline V gene. V lost 4 bases and J 4 bases, leaving 12 bases between the germline ends. The chain's CDR3 is CASSSSGVSDTQYF. The CDR3 coding sequence is TGTGCCAGCAGCTCCTCAGGGGTTTCAGATACGCAGTATTTT.

The chain recombines TRBV20-1 with TRBJ2-7; D perhaps matches TRBD2 (6 bases). Trimming left V 0 bases short and J 0 bases short, with 9 bases between. Germline V gene sequence: CDR1 DFQATT, CDR2 SNEGSKA (reference sequence). This CDR3 contains 14 residues. The CDR3 spells CSARDGGYSYEQYF. For the CDR3, the DNA is TGCAGTGCTAGAGATGGGGGGTACTCCTACGAGCAGTACTTC.

This sequence joins TRBV7-8 and TRBJ1-5, with 7 bases identical to TRBD1. Germline V gives CDR1 SGHVS, CDR2 FQNEAQ. The CDR3 sequence is 15 residues long. V shed 4 bases, J shed 5 bases, and the junction held 8 bases outside the gene matches. The chain's CDR3 is CASSSSRDRYQPQHF. The CDR3 DNA follows: TGTGCCAGCAGCTCCTCCCGGGACAGATATCAGCCCCAGCATTTT.

This chain uses TRBV28 with TRBJ1-2, with TRBD1 matching over 7 bases. Per the germline V gene, CDR1 is MDHEN and CDR2 is SYDVKM. This CDR3 contains 13 residues. V was clipped by 2 bases and J by 6 bases; unmatched bases: 3. DNA for the CDR3: TGTGCCAGCAGTTTAGACAGGGTTGATGGCTACACCTTC. Residues: CASSLDRVDGYTF.